Listed below are T cell receptor beta chains from one sample, sequenced in a study of blood T cell repertoires in COVID-19. Clones were read by immunoSEQ multiplex PCR, and TCRdb kept only the in-frame ones, dropping some. The sample has about 200,000 clones, approximately 80% seen once. The sample was PBMCs or T cells enriched from blood (not recorded which). These receptors all stem from a man aged 40-49 years who had recovered from COVID-19. Both conserved end residues are part of each CDR3. D genes are given only for firm matches. A row's size may be missing; if present it is once, few, many or a size class.

>TRBD2|-|TRBV2|TRBJ2-3|16
CASRRRGSGRTDTQYF
TGTGCCAGCAGGAGGCGGGGTAGCGGGAGGACAGATACGCAGTATTTT
>TRBD1|-|TRBV4-3|TRBJ1-2|19
CASSQDVGSRTGGIYGYTF
TGCGCCAGCAGCCAAGATGTTGGTTCCCGGACAGGGGGCATCTATGGCTACACCTTC
>-|-|TRBV6-6|TRBJ2-7|12
CASSLQGYEQYF
TGTGCCAGCAGTCTCCAGGGGTACGAGCAGTACTTC
>-|few|TRBV4-1|TRBJ2-7|17
CASSQDRPTGISYEQYF
TGCGCCAGCAGCCAAGATCGCCCCACAGGGATATCCTACGAGCAGTACTTC
>-|-|TRBV11-2|TRBJ1-1|13
CASSLAGNTEAFF
TGTGCCAGCAGCTTAGCAGGGAACACTGAAGCTTTCTTT
>-|-|TRBV29-1|TRBJ1-1|12
CSVKVRGTEAFF
TGCAGCGTCAAAGTAAGGGGGACTGAAGCTTTCTTT
>-|-|TRBV19|TRBJ2-7|14
CASSSDRRSYEQYF
TGTGCCAGTAGTTCCGACAGGCGAAGCTACGAGCAGTACTTC
>TRBD1|few|TRBV11-2|TRBJ1-2|14
CASSLEQGAYGYTF
TGTGCCAGCAGCTTAGAACAGGGGGCCTATGGCTACACCTTC
>-|many|TRBV6-5|TRBJ1-5|13
CASSYLGAGGQHF
TGTGCCAGCAGTTACTTGGGGGCAGGTGGCCAGCATTTT
>-|-|TRBV12-3/TRBV12-4|TRBJ2-1|13
CASSTTQFNEQFF
TGTGCCAGCAGTACCACACAATTCAATGAGCAGTTCTTC
>TRBD1|-|TRBV29-1|TRBJ1-1|14
CSVDSGTGNTEAFF
TGCAGCGTTGATTCGGGGACAGGGAACACTGAAGCTTTCTTT
>TRBD1|-|TRBV3-1/TRBV3-2|TRBJ1-2|13
CASSQSAGGGYTF
TGTGCCAGCAGCCAGTCCGCAGGGGGGGGCTACACCTTC
>TRBD1|once|TRBV7-8|TRBJ2-2|16
CASSPRTGLNTGELFF
TGTGCCAGCAGCCCTCGGACAGGGCTGAACACCGGGGAGCTGTTTTTT
>-|once|TRBV18|TRBJ1-1|15
CASSPRNDRNTEAFF
TGTGCCAGCTCCCCTAGGAATGACCGGAACACTGAAGCTTTCTTT
>TRBD2|-|TRBV6-5|TRBJ2-3|15
CASRITGTSADTQYF
TGTGCCAGCAGGATAACCGGGACTAGCGCCGATACGCAGTATTTT
>-|-|TRBV6-2/TRBV6-3|TRBJ1-1|13
CASSLLLFTEAFF
TGTGCCAGCAGTTTGTTACTATTTACTGAAGCTTTCTTT
>TRBD2|-|TRBV6-2/TRBV6-3|TRBJ2-7|14
CASSALAGLYEQYF
TGTGCCAGCAGTGCGCTAGCGGGACTCTACGAGCAGTACTTC
>TRBD1|-|TRBV19|TRBJ1-5|15
CASSSLDRGPQPQHF
TGTGCCAGTTCCTCGCTCGACAGGGGGCCTCAGCCCCAGCATTTT
>TRBD2|-|TRBV28|TRBJ2-5|16
CASSSPQAGAQETQYF
TGTGCCAGCAGTTCCCCCCAAGCGGGGGCCCAAGAGACCCAGTACTTC
>-|few|TRBV18|TRBJ2-3|13
CASSPMAEDTQYF
TGTGCCAGCTCACCAATGGCCGAAGATACGCAGTATTTT
>TRBD2|-|TRBV27|TRBJ2-1|18
CASSSDLAGGYSYNEQFF
TGTGCCAGCAGCTCCGATCTAGCGGGAGGGTATTCCTACAATGAGCAGTTCTTC
>-|few|TRBV7-2|TRBJ1-2|16
CASSLDPTGLNYGYTF
TGTGCCAGCAGCTTAGACCCTACGGGACTGAACTATGGCTACACCTTC
>-|-|TRBV4-3|TRBJ2-6|16
CASSPASGSGANVLTF
TGCGCCAGCAGCCCCGCTTCGGGGAGTGGGGCCAACGTCCTGACTTTC
>-|-|TRBV9|TRBJ2-1|13
CASSVAGGNEQFF
TGTGCCAGCAGCGTAGCCGGGGGCAATGAGCAGTTCTTC
>TRBD2|-|TRBV27|TRBJ2-1|15
CASSSIGGSYNEQFF
TGTGCCAGCAGCTCTATCGGGGGGTCCTACAATGAGCAGTTCTTC
>-|-|TRBV7-2|TRBJ2-5|16
CASSSPRGTGGETQYF
TGTGCCAGCAGCTCACCTAGGGGGACGGGTGGCGAGACCCAGTACTTC
>-|-|TRBV27|TRBJ1-2|15
CASSLAAGANYGYTF
TGTGCCAGCAGTTTAGCGGCAGGGGCTAACTATGGCTACACCTTC
>-|-|TRBV6-5|TRBJ1-2|15
CASSYSRKGPYGYTF
TGTGCCAGCAGTTACTCGAGAAAGGGGCCCTATGGCTACACCTTC
>-|-|TRBV3-1/TRBV3-2|TRBJ2-7|13
CASSLQISYEQYF
TGTGCCAGCAGCCTTCAGATATCCTACGAGCAGTACTTC
>TRBD1|once|TRBV27|TRBJ2-7|15
CASRNTGGLLYEQYF
TGTGCCAGCAGGAATACAGGGGGACTCCTCTACGAGCAGTACTTC
>-|-|TRBV11-2|TRBJ1-3|14
CASSFPQSRNTIYF
TGTGCCAGCAGCTTCCCGCAATCACGGAACACCATATATTTT
>TRBD2|-|TRBV28|TRBJ2-7|14
CASRASGNSYEQYF
TGTGCCAGCAGGGCTAGCGGAAACTCCTACGAGCAGTACTTC
>-|once|TRBV4-3|TRBJ1-1|13
CASSQDLLRKAFF
TGCGCCAGCAGCCAAGATCTGCTGAGAAAGGCTTTCTTT
>TRBD1|-|TRBV4-2|TRBJ1-1|14
CASSQGQGVSEAFF
TGTGCCAGCAGCCAAGGCCAGGGGGTTTCTGAAGCTTTCTTT
>TRBD2|-|TRBV7-9|TRBJ2-3|15
CASSPGGAPADTQYF
TGTGCCAGCAGCCCCGGGGGGGCCCCCGCAGATACGCAGTATTTT
>-|-|TRBV15|TRBJ1-2|15
CATSRVTGPNYGYTF
TGTGCCACCAGCAGAGTAACAGGGCCTAACTATGGCTACACCTTC
>-|-|TRBV19|TRBJ1-4|14
CASSVTASHEKLFF
TGTGCCAGTAGTGTGACAGCCTCTCATGAAAAACTGTTTTTT
>-|-|TRBV3-1/TRBV3-2|TRBJ1-2|14
CASSLREAGDGYTF
TGTGCCAGCAGCCTAAGGGAGGCGGGGGATGGCTACACCTTC
>TRBD1|-|TRBV4-3|TRBJ1-2|13
CASSQDRERGYTF
TGCGCCAGCAGCCAGGACAGGGAGAGAGGCTACACCTTC
>TRBD2|-|TRBV6-5|TRBJ2-5|15
CASTSGLAGEETQYF
TGTGCCAGCACTTCGGGACTAGCGGGCGAAGAGACCCAGTACTTC
>-|-|TRBV30|TRBJ1-1|13
CAWSEGGYTEAFF
TGTGCCTGGAGTGAAGGAGGTTACACTGAAGCTTTCTTT
>-|-|TRBV2|TRBJ1-5|13
CASSGFLDQPQHF
TGTGCCAGCAGTGGGTTTCTAGATCAGCCCCAGCATTTT
>TRBD2|few|TRBV5-1|TRBJ2-3|16
CASSLGTSGGTDTQYF
TGCGCCAGCAGCCTGGGGACTAGCGGAGGCACAGATACGCAGTATTTT
>-|-|TRBV6-5|TRBJ1-1|16
CASSYTTGTMITEAFF
TGTGCCAGCAGTTACACAACAGGGACCATGATCACTGAAGCTTTCTTT
>TRBD1|-|TRBV6-5|TRBJ1-2|14
CASSPGQGIYGYTF
TGTGCCAGCAGTCCTGGACAGGGGATCTATGGCTACACCTTC
>-|-|TRBV5-4|TRBJ2-3|15
CASSYGLAITDTQYF
TGTGCCAGCAGTTATGGTCTAGCGATCACAGATACGCAGTATTTT
>TRBD2|-|TRBV11-2|TRBJ2-1|19
CASSLEPSGRAIFANEQFF
TGTGCCAGCAGCTTAGAGCCTAGCGGGAGGGCCATATTTGCGAATGAGCAGTTCTTC
>-|few|TRBV29-1|TRBJ1-3|12
CSVEVGGNTIYF
TGCAGCGTTGAGGTCGGTGGAAACACCATATATTTT
>-|-|TRBV19|TRBJ1-5|15
CASSTTGNSNQPQHF
TGTGCCAGTAGTACCACAGGGAATAGCAATCAGCCCCAGCATTTT
>-|once|TRBV21-1|TRBJ2-2|17
CASSKHWDRGQTGELFF
TGTGCCAGCAGCAAACATTGGGACAGGGGGCAAACCGGGGAGCTGTTTTTT
>TRBD1|-|TRBV7-2|TRBJ1-2|15
CASSPGTGLAYGYTF
TGTGCCAGCAGCCCTGGGACAGGGCTGGCCTATGGCTACACCTTC
>-|-|TRBV30|TRBJ2-2|15
CAWRKQGKVTGELFF
TGTGCCTGGAGAAAACAGGGAAAGGTGACCGGGGAGCTGTTTTTT
>-|-|TRBV3-1/TRBV3-2|TRBJ1-2|12
CASSHDSYGYTF
TGTGCCAGCAGCCATGACAGTTACGGCTACACCTTC
>TRBD1|-|TRBV5-1|TRBJ1-3|15
CASSPQGASGNTIYF
TGCGCCAGCAGCCCCCAGGGGGCATCTGGAAACACCATATATTTT
>TRBD1|-|TRBV4-3|TRBJ2-2|16
CASSPGTGVLSGELFF
TGCGCCAGCAGCCCGGGGACAGGCGTATTATCCGGGGAGCTGTTTTTT
>-|-|TRBV29-1|TRBJ1-1|11
CSVVDGAEAFF
TGCAGCGTGGTAGACGGGGCTGAAGCTTTCTTT
>TRBD1|once|TRBV24-1|TRBJ1-2|13
CATRRQGADGYTF
TGTGCCACCAGAAGACAGGGGGCAGATGGCTACACCTTC